This TCR beta chain comes out of a study of cytomegalovirus exposure and HLA in healthy donors (TCRdb year 2017). Turning to the overall study: An earlier analysis of approximately 550 of the donors reported more than 250 Gb of sequence data and about 100 million unique TCR beta sequences from some 180 million T cells. Around 320 gigabases of sequencing data and approximately 85 million unique TCR sequences were included in an early release covering around 650 HLA-typed donors. The genetic ancestry cluster associated with self-reported Caucasian donors included about 84% of the 350 to 500 genotyped donors. The study aimed to test whether cataloging public T cell receptors could reveal signatures of past pathogen exposure. The study used immunosequencing to profile the T cell repertoires of 600 to 850 subjects and linked those repertoires to cytomegalovirus serostatus. A separate validation cohort of about 110 different subjects was used in addition to the 666-subject first cohort. To predict cytomegalovirus infection status, the study combined high-throughput TCR immunosequencing, statistical association of individual TCRs with disease status, and machine learning. A later analysis re-examined previously published TCR beta repertoires from more than 600 donors and added high-resolution HLA genotyping to investigate patterns of TCR occurrence. The later analysis used no new phenotypic data to find candidate immune exposures, relying instead on TCR beta sequences and their occurrence across donors. To decide whether each TCR beta V gene segment behaved as functional or pseudogenic, an earlier analysis of fewer than 750 of the donors relied on high-throughput TCR beta sequencing. Donor age, sex, ethnicity and CMV serostatus were compiled together with the repertoire data. A later genetic analysis took genome-wide SNP genotypes for about 55% of the roughly 670 donors and used that subset as a discovery cohort. Every discovery cohort repertoire had been produced on one sequencing platform. HLA typing covered class I and class II loci at four-digit resolution. The number of typed donors differed by locus: 629-630 for A, B, C, DRB1 and DQB1; 522 for DQA1; over 600 for DPA1; and roughly 470 for DPB1. Because of strong linkage in the cohort, roughly five DR-DQ haplotypes were treated as single units for association and clustering. On average, around 240,000 unique TCR beta nucleotide sequences were sequenced per donor among 398 genotyped donors of the cohort, with about 19% of those sequences being non-productive.

In total, about 650 healthy bone marrow donors made up the cohort. Cohort members were all nominally healthy when sampled, although unrecorded immune exposures were likely present. The donor was CMV seronegative and was included in the group of a few hundred seronegative cohort members. A peripheral blood sample was provided by each donor, and peripheral blood mononuclear cells were used for TCR beta sequencing. The Qiagen DNeasy Blood Extraction Kit was used to extract genomic DNA from the blood cell samples. V is pared back by 3 bases and J by 0 bases, with 9 bases lying between the germline termini. CDR1 and CDR2 were assigned from the germline V gene (reference sequence) as LNHDA and SQIVND. From cysteine to phenylalanine, the CDR3 is 15 amino acids long. Left in the record is the CDR3 DNA by itself, 45 bases read in frame from the first base. This clone was seen a handful of times. What antigen it recognizes has not been identified. No base quality values were provided; no much bigger clone lies one nucleotide off.

Here is what the overall study found, with its caveats: In a later genetic analysis, fewer N-insertions in productive TCRs were reported among donors in an Asian-associated ancestry cluster than the roughly 700-donor mean. Most CMV-associated TCR beta chains appeared to be HLA-restricted in a later analysis, and the HLA associations seemed to be driven largely by CMV exposure. Because counts were too low, around 17 rarely observed V segments, including chromosome 9 orphons, were left out of the earlier analysis of 587 of the donors. The study gave a list of more than 150 TCR beta chains associated with cytomegalovirus. In both the original and validation cohorts, the classifier was reported to diagnose cytomegalovirus status with high specificity and sensitivity. Because HLA typing was unavailable for some donors at each locus, only the typed subset was used in association tests. In vitro tests confirmed that a few of the cytomegalovirus-associated TCR beta chains recognize cytomegalovirus antigens. A later genetic analysis associated a missense DCLRE1C variant with V-gene and J-gene trimming of TCR beta chains, and an independent cohort replicated the association. Correlated functional status among segregating V segments might be attributable to linkage disequilibrium, but an unknown experimental factor could not be ruled out. A later analysis found that HLA-associated TCR beta chains were more clonally expanded and had lower generation probabilities than equally common non-associated chains. In a later analysis, the rate of TCR association differed among HLA loci, with DRB1 alleles having the most associated TCRs and HLA-C alleles having the fewest. The authors suggested that the approach could potentially be extended to other disease states and immunological phenotypes. Specific HLA alleles were associated with 15,000 to 20,000 TCR beta sequences at a false discovery rate of 0.05 in a later analysis. This cohort had only TCR beta chains sequenced, and the lack of alpha or paired-chain data limited which features could be detected. According to a later analysis, parvovirus B19, influenza, CMV and Epstein-Barr virus appeared linked to several top co-occurrence clusters. Assigning TCR associations to individual alleles was difficult when HLA alleles, especially DR and DQ, strongly co-occurred. Some IMGT-functional V segments, including TRBV6-2 and TRBV6-3, could not be distinguished by the 87-base-pair reads and were therefore excluded. CMV serostatus was the only immune exposure information available for the cohort. An earlier analysis of approximately 590 of the donors showed that most TCR beta V segments appeared in productive rearrangements either about 90% or about 30% of the time, which broadly matched IMGT annotations. While some public TCRs were present in many individuals, most TCR sequences turned up only very rarely across donors. A group of highly shared sequence variants was considered likely to be a technical artifact of the sequencing pipeline. A further reported finding was that TCR beta sequences accurately predicted the HLA-A and HLA-B alleles for most subjects in the first cohort. Presence/absence analyses assumed roughly uniform sequencing depth across donors, an assumption that may not hold.

The receptor library was made with the immunoSEQ multiplex PCR assay. For the multiplex PCR, a mixture combining 60 forward primers for TCR Vbeta segments and 13 reverse primers for TCR Jbeta segments was used. The CDR3 region of rearranged TCR beta genes was amplified from genomic DNA by a multiplex PCR assay. On the Illumina HiSeq System, the amplified TCR beta libraries were sequenced as 87-base-pair reads. The study's own analysis went as follows. A later analysis counted some 80 million unique TCR beta chains across the 670 or so repertoires, and 10 million to 11 million of these chains were shared by at least two donors. Raw reads were error-corrected and collapsed into unique sequences with a nearest-neighbor algorithm that merged closely related sequences to remove PCR and sequencing errors. To assign V, D and J gene segments, CDR3 sequences were aligned to IMGT reference sequences. Each retained sequence needed at least a six-nucleotide match to both a V gene segment and a J gene segment. Rearrangements were classified as productive when the CDR3 lacked stop codons and remained in frame with V and J, and all other rearrangements were classified as non-productive. CDR3 was defined according to IMGT convention as the region running from the second conserved V-encoded cysteine to the conserved J-encoded phenylalanine. The earlier analysis of about 620 of the donors excluded sequences that lacked an unambiguous match to a single V gene segment. An earlier analysis of just under 600 of the donors called V segments functional above 56.7% productive rearrangements and segregating when the between-donor standard deviation exceeded 5%. To diagnose cytomegalovirus status from the catalog of TCR beta chain sequences, a statistical classification framework was built. In a later analysis, V and J genes were assigned by comparing TCR nucleotide sequences against IMGT/GENE-DB human TR gene sequences. In a later analysis, CDR3 sequences and most-parsimonious VDJ recombination scenarios were assigned using the TCRdist pipeline. In a later analysis, each TCR beta chain was defined by its CDR3 amino acid sequence together with its V-gene family, and reads without a unique V-gene family were excluded. To address suspected cross-contamination and a sequencing artifact, a later analysis removed roughly 640 highly shared, low-generation-probability nucleotide sequences. For each public chain, a later analysis derived a clonal expansion index from normalized ranks of inferred template counts within each repertoire. A later analysis computed generation probabilities with a VDJ recombination model fitted to out-of-frame rearrangements, and checked the results against IGoR. A later analysis scored TCR-TCR, TCR-HLA and TCR-CMV co-occurrence with hypergeometric tests, applying a repertoire-size bias correction to TCR pairs. False discovery rates were estimated in a later analysis by permuting HLA or CMV assignments 20 times. In a later analysis, co-occurring TCRs were grouped with DBSCAN, and TCRdist sequence similarity was added when clustering was performed within HLA-allele-positive subsets. Repertoires with fewer than 30,000 or more than 120,000 public chains, plus five repertoires with anomalous nucleotide sharing, were excluded from co-occurrence clustering. TCRdb provides this immuneACCESS table in a form limited to in-frame rearrangements. Some clones are lacking; in checked studies, under half of them reflect an unresolved V gene, and why the rest are absent is not known. That table supplies the V and J calls and clone size; D and trimming were determined from the DNA. In all, the sample holds under 150,000 clones, and roughly 65% of those were seen once. The top ten clonotypes cover about 4.5% of the sample.

The sequence was collected from a man in his sixties in good health and CMV-seronegative. The rearranged chain carries TRBV19 and TRBJ1-5; TRBD1 is a possible D gene, resting on 6 matching bases. Source material: PBMCs. The DNA sequence reads TGTGCCAGTAGTATCGGGACAAGTAGCAATCAGCCCCAGCATTTT. The translation is CASSIGTSSNQPQHF.